This T cell receptor (beta chain) is drawn from a study of blood T cells in healthy people across ages (dated by TCRdb to 2015 to 2017). Regarding the research as a whole: Template switching captured roughly one uniquely barcoded TCR beta cDNA molecule per two T cells in model experiments. The donors were divided into four age groups: young (average around 15 years), middle-aged (roughly 42), aged (approximately 62) and long-lived (about 80). For two donors (one aged 18 to 30 and one aged 80 or older), the study analyzed two additional independent replicas of 1 million unique cDNA reads from the same blood draw. Using deep sequencing normalized with unique cDNA molecular identifiers, the study measured how TCR beta repertoire diversity changes with age. To avoid experimental bias, donors of different ages were distributed randomly across sequencing lanes.

The study at large found these results: Because donor CMV infection status was unknown, age-related changes in expanded clonotypes were potentially confounded. The long-lived group showed more naive CD4+ T cells, fewer expanded clones and increased TCR diversity than the aged group, suggesting age selection. The percentage of naive T cells measured by flow cytometry correlated strongly with observed TCR beta diversity. Because profiling used bulk unsorted PBMCs, naive and antigen-experienced compartments could not be compared conclusively. Estimates of total diversity based on one million sequenced T cells were regarded as lower bounds and as underestimates. As age increased, observed TCR beta diversity per million T cells dropped in a roughly linear way, and a significant reduction was already evident by age about 40.

To note about this clonotype: Which antigen it targets is not known. Base qualities are not recorded, but no much larger clone differs from it by a single base.

The 35 to 40 donors, aged about 6 to 95 years, were systemically healthy Caucasian individuals from Russia. Each donor gave ten milliliters of peripheral blood, collected into EDTA-treated Vacutainer tubes. Ficoll-Paque density-gradient centrifugation was used to isolate PBMCs, with at least 7 million obtained per sample. Trizol reagent was used to extract total RNA from PBMCs, with at least 6 micrograms per sample. Naive CD45RAhigh/CD27high T cell percentages were measured by flow cytometry on a PBMC aliquot from every donor. The library was built by means of 5' RACE. TCRdb shows the sequencer as Illumina HiSeq 2500. A second 7 to 11 cycle PCR used a sample-barcoded 5' primer and a J-beta primer mix. A unique molecular identifier was introduced onto each TCR beta cDNA molecule by a template-switch 5' adaptor carrying 12 random nucleotides. Each sample yielded at least 2.5 million CDR3-containing paired-end reads. All of the RNA was converted into first-strand cDNA using the Mint cDNA synthesis kit, with a TRBC-specific oligonucleotide serving as the primer. Following uracil-DNA glycosylase treatment, all cDNA underwent a first 18-cycle PCR with the universal primers M1SS and BC2_uni_R. In the source study's methods: For normalization, 1 million high-quality reads, each with a distinct molecular identifier, were randomly selected from each sample. Reads sharing molecular identifiers were discarded rather than binned into consensus sequences. CDR3 identification, clonotype clustering and error correction used MiTCR with a Q25 quality threshold and the strictest error-elimination algorithm. A nonparametric unseen species model with Euler transformation was used to estimate lower-bound total TCR beta diversity. TCRdb ran its own pipeline on the public reads, namely fastp trimming at Q25 and MiXCR clone calling, and kept in-frame beta chains. Duplicate CDR3 protein sequences are folded into a single record with the most common DNA and genes. Here the V and J calls rest on TCRdb's processing, not on the authors' analysis. Here the sample has around 710,000 distinct CDR3 sequences; about 42% occur a single time. Under 25% of the sample is taken by the ten largest.

The germline V and J ends show losses of 5 bases and 2 bases respectively, and no gene match explains 6 bases of the junction. The CDR3 spans 16 residues, from the cysteine through the phenylalanine. Only the CDR3 portion is preserved as DNA: 48 bases, with reading frame beginning at the first base. From a lookup of the germline V gene, CDR1 and CDR2 are MNHEY and SVGEGT. The sequence is built from TRBV6-2 or TRBV6-3 and TRBJ2-3, and 11 junction bases match TRBD2. This clonotype was sampled from a woman in her fifties or sixties in good health. The sample taken for sequencing was blood. CDR3 sequence: CASSPLAGGNTDTQYF. DNA sequence: TGTGCCAGCAGTCCCCTAGCGGGGGGTAACACAGATACGCAGTATTTT.